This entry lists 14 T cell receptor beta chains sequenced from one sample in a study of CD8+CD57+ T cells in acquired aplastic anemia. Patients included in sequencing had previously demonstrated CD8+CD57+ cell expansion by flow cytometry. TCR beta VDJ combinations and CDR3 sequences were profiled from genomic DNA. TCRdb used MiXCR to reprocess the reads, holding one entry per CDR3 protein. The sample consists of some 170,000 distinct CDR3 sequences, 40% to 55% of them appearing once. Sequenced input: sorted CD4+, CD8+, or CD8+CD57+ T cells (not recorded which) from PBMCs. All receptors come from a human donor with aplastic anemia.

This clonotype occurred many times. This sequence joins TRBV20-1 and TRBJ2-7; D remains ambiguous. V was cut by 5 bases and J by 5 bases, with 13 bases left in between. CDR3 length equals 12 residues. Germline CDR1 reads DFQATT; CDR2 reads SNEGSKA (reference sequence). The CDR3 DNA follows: TGCAGTGCTTACGGACCGTTCCACGAGCAGTACTTC. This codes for CSAYGPFHEQYF.

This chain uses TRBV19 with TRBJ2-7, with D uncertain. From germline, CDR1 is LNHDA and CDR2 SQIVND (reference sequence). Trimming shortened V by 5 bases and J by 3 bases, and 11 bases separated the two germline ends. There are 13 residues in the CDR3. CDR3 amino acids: CASSPARHYEQYF. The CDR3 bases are TGTGCCAGTAGTCCTGCTAGACACTACGAGCAGTACTTC.

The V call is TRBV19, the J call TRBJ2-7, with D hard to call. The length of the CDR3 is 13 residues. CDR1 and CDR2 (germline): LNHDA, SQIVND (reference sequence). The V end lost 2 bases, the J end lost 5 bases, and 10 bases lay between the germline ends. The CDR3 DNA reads TGTGCCAGTAGTATACGGGCGGTGGACGAGCAGTACTTC. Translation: CASSIRAVDEQYF. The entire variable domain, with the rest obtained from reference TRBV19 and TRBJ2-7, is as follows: DGGITQSPKYLFRKEGQNVTLSCEQNLNHDAMYWYRQDPGQGLRLIYYSQIVNDFQKGDIAEGYSVSREKKESFPLTVTSAQKNPTAFYLCASSIRAVDEQYFGPGTRLTVT.

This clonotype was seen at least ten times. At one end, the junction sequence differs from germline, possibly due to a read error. CDR3 loop: CASSSPKIIGGGALF. The CDR3 nucleotides read TGTGCCAGCAGCTCACCCAAGATCATTGGCGGGGGGGCCCTCTTC. The rearrangement uses TRBV11-1 and TRBJ2-3, with 9 nucleotides matching TRBD2. The germline V gene encodes CDR1 SGHAT and CDR2 FQDESV (reference sequence). The CDR3 spans 15 residues.

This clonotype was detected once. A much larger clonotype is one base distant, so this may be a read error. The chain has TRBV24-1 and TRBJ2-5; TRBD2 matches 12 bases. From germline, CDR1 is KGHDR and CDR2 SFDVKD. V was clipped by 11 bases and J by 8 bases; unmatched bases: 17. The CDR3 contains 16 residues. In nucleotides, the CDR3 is TGTGCCAGCAGCGCTCCTAGCGGGGGGGCCCCAGACACCCAGTACTTC. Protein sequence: CASSAPSGGAPDTQYF.

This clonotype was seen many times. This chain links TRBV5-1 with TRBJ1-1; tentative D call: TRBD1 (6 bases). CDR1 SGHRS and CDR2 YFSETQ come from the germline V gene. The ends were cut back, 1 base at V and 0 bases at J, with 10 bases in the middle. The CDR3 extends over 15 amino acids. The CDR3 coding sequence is TGCGCCAGCAGCTTGAGGCAGGGGATGAACACTGAAGCTTTCTTT. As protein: CASSLRQGMNTEAFF.

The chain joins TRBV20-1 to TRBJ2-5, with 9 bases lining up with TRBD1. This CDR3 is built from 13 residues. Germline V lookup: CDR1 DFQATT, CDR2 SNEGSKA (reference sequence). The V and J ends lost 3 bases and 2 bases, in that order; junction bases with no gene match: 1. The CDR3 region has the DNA TGCAGTGCTAGGGGACAGGGTCAAGAGACCCAGTACTTC. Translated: CSARGQGQETQYF.

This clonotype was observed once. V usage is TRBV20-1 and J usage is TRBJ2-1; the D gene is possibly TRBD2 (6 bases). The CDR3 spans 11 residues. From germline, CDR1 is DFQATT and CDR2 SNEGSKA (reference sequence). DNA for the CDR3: TGCACCCCGGGGGTCTCCAATGAGCAGTTCTTC. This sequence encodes CTPGVSNEQFF.

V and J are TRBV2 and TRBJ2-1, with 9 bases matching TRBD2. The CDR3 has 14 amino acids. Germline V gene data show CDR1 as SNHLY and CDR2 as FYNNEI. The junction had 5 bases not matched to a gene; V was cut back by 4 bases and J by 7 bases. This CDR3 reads CASSVSLAGNEQFF. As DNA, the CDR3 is TGTGCCAGCAGTGTATCCCTAGCGGGGAATGAGCAGTTCTTC.

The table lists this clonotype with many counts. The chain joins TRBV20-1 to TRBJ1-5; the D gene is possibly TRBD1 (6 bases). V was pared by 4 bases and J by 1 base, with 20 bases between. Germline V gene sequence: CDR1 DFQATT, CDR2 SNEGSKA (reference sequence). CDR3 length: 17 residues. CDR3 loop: CSATGAQGFGSNQPQHF. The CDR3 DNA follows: TGCAGTGCTACGGGTGCCCAGGGGTTTGGGAGCAATCAGCCCCAGCATTTT.

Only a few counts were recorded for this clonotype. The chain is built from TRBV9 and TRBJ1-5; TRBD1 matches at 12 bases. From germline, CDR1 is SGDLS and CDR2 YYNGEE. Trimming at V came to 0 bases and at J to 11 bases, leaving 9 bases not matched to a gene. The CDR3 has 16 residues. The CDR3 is CASSVGAGTGGGSQHF. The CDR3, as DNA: TGTGCCAGCAGCGTAGGGGCCGGGACAGGGGGCGGGTCCCAGCATTTT. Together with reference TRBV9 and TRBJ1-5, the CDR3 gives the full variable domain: DSGVTQTPKHLITATGQRVTLRCSPRSGDLSVYWYQQSLDQGLQFLIQYYNGEERAKGNILERFSAQQFPDLHSELNLSSLELGDSALYFCASSVGAGTGGGSQHFGDGTRLSIL.

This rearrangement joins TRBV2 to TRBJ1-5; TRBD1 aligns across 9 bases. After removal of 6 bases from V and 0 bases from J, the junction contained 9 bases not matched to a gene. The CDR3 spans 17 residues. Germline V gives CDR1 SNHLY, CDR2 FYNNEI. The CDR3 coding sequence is TGTGCCAGCAGCCCGGGACAGGGCTATTATAGCAATCAGCCCCAGCATTTT. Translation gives CASSPGQGYYSNQPQHF.

The CDR3 DNA sequence: TGCAGTGCTTGTAGGGATTCCCAGAGGTACGAGCAGTACTTC. Translation: CSACRDSQRYEQYF. This chain joins TRBV20-1 and TRBJ2-7; no firm D call. CDR1 DFQATT and CDR2 SNEGSKA come from the germline V gene (reference sequence). This CDR3 region has 14 residues. Trimming removed 5 bases at V and 4 bases at J, with 18 bases between.

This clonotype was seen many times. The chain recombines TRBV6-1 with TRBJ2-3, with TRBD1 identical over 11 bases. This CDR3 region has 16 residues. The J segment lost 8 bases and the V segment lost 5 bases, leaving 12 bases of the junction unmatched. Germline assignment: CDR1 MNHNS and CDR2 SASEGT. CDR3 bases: TGTGCCAGCAGTCAACCGGGACAGGGGGTATTGGGTACGCAGTATTTT. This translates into CASSQPGQGVLGTQYF.